The 29 T cell receptor beta chains presented below share a single source sample, sequenced in a study of blood T cells in healthy people across ages (dated by TCRdb to between 2014 and 2016). The library was built by means of 5' RACE. TCRdb lists the instrument as Illumina HiSeq 2500. A second PCR of roughly 6 to 12 cycles was performed with a sample-barcoded 5' primer and a J-beta primer mix. TCRdb cleaned the public reads at Q25 with fastp, built clones with MiXCR and kept in-frame beta chains. Rows are unified per CDR3 protein, each entry keeping the most common DNA and genes. The sample table contains approximately 690,000 distinct CDR3 sequences; only one count was recorded for about 54% of them. The top ten clonotypes cover approximately 40% of the sample. Sequences were obtained from blood. Receptor source: a man aged 55 to 69 in good health.

The rearrangement joins TRBV6-1 to TRBJ2-5; D unresolved. This CDR3 spans 14 amino acids. CDR1 and CDR2 (germline): MNHNS, SASEGT. Trimming pared 6 bases from V and 2 bases from J, leaving 13 bases between. The CDR3 sequence is CASSAGYAQETQYF. The CDR3 DNA follows: TGTGCCAGCAGCGCAGGATACGCACAAGAGACCCAGTACTTC.

J is TRBJ1-2 and V is TRBV28; D is uncertain. The length of the CDR3 is 11 residues. V lost 6 bases to trimming and J lost 5 bases, with 7 bases between them. Germline CDR1 reads MDHEN; CDR2 reads SYDVKM. The CDR3 nucleotides are TGTGCCAGCAGGACTGAATATGGCTACACCTTC. Translated, it gives CASRTEYGYTF.

This chain uses TRBV27 with TRBJ2-1; D might be TRBD2 (6 bases). Trimming took 6 bases from V and 4 from J, leaving 10 bases between them. In germline, CDR1 is MNHEY, CDR2 SMNVEV (reference sequence). The CDR3 has 13 residues. CDR3 residues: CASRGLLYNEQFF. CDR3 bases: TGTGCCAGCAGAGGACTATTATACAATGAGCAGTTCTTC.

In the case of this clonotype: Compared with germline, one end of the junction differs, possibly owing to a read error. The CDR3 DNA sequence: TGTGCCGGCAGCGGACAGGGATTTGACAATGAGCAGTTCTTC. It translates to CAGSGQGFDNEQFF. V is TRBV2 and J is TRBJ2-1, with TRBD1 matching over 8 bases. Germline CDR1 reads SNHLY; CDR2 reads FYNNEI. This CDR3 has 14 residues. Supplemented by reference TRBV2 and TRBJ2-1, the full variable domain reads EPEVTQTPSHQVTQMGQEVILRCVPISNHLYFYWYRQILGQKVEFLVSFYNNEISEKSEIFDDQFSVERPDGSNFTLKIRSTKLEDSAMYFCAGSGQGFDNEQFFGPGTRLTVL.

This clonotype was recorded many times. The junction and the germline gene differ at one end; a read error may be behind it. The V gene is TRBV18, the J gene TRBJ2-7, with 7 nucleotides matching TRBD2. CDR1 and CDR2 from the germline V gene are KGHSH and LQKENI. This CDR3 region has 13 residues. CDR3 sequence (DNA): TGCGCCAGCAGCCCTAGCGGATCCTACGAGCAGTACTTC. Translation gives CASSPSGSYEQYF.

In this sample, this clonotype turned up once. The rearrangement uses TRBV6-1 and TRBJ2-7; tentatively, D is TRBD1 or TRBD2 (6 bases each). The J call is uncertain, as TRBJ2-5 better fits the DNA end. This CDR3 is 14 amino acids long. The germline CDR1 and CDR2 sequences are MNHNS and SASEGT. CDR3 bases: TGTGCCAGCAGCGGTATGGGGGGCCGGGAGACCCAGTACTTC. Translation: CASSGMGGRETQYF.

V usage is TRBV20-1 and J usage is TRBJ2-5; the D is unclear. V lost 0 bases and J 5 bases, leaving 13 bases between the germline ends. This CDR3 contains 14 residues. Germline lookup yields CDR1 DFQATT and CDR2 SNEGSKA (reference sequence). DNA for the CDR3: TGCAGTGCTAGAGATATCCAGGCTGGGGAGACCCAGTACTTC. Protein sequence: CSARDIQAGETQYF.

V and J are TRBV27 and TRBJ2-3; D might be TRBD2 (6 bases). V gave up 3 bases and J gave up 2 bases, with 18 bases separating them. The germline gives CDR1 MNHEY, CDR2 SMNVEV (reference sequence). The length of the CDR3 is 17 residues. Here the CDR3 DNA reads TGTGCCAGCAGTTTGGTGGGAGGTACCCAGCCCACAGATACGCAGTATTTT. Translating gives CASSLVGGTQPTDTQYF.

Regarding this clonotype: At one boundary the junction diverges from the germline segment, which might be a read error. The rearrangement links TRBV7-6 to TRBJ1-6; 7 nucleotides line up with TRBD1. The CDR3 is 14 residues long. CDR1 is SGHVS and CDR2 is FNYEAQ in the germline V gene. CDR3: CASSLGQGGSLLHF. As DNA, the CDR3 is TGTGCCAGCAGCTTAGGTCAGGGGGGCTCACTCCTCCACTTT.

This rearrangement joins TRBV6-5 to TRBJ2-3, with 9 nucleotides matching TRBD1. The CDR3 is 13 residues long. Germline V gene sequence: CDR1 MNHEY, CDR2 SVGAGI. V dropped 7 bases and J dropped 8; count of bases not matched to a gene: 7. In nucleotides, the CDR3 is TGTGCCAGCAAACCGGGACAGGGAGGTACGCAGTATTTT. Protein sequence: CASKPGQGGTQYF.

The chain uses TRBV6-1 and TRBJ1-2, with D possibly being TRBD1 (6 bases). CDR1 is MNHNS, CDR2 SASEGT, per germline. CDR3 length: 14 amino acids. V shed 8 bases and J shed 4 bases, with 17 bases lying between them. CDR3 residues: CASLWGQLGYGYTF. The CDR3 DNA reads as TGTGCCAGCTTATGGGGACAACTGGGCTATGGCTACACCTTC.

This clonotype has a handful of counts. V and J are TRBV5-1 and TRBJ2-5, with a tentative D call TRBD2 (5 bases). CDR3 length: 16 amino acids. The V end was cut by 3 bases, the J end by 5 bases, with 20 bases between. CDR1 is SGHRS, CDR2 YFSETQ, per germline. CDR3 sequence reads: CASSSGGGTQGETQYF. CDR3 sequence (DNA): TGCGCCAGCAGCTCTGGCGGAGGTACTCAAGGGGAGACCCAGTACTTC.

V gene TRBV20-1 combines with J gene TRBJ2-7; possibly TRBD2 for D (5 bases). The V end was cut by 6 bases, the J end by 5 bases, with 20 bases between. Germline CDR1 reads DFQATT; CDR2 reads SNEGSKA (reference sequence). The CDR3 consists of 14 residues. In nucleotides, the CDR3 is TGCAGTGCCCTGCAGGAGGCCGGTGTGAACGAGCAGTACTTC. It translates to CSALQEAGVNEQYF.

Concerning this clonotype itself: A single base separates this from a much larger clone, so it may be a read error. V is TRBV6-6 and J is TRBJ2-5; TRBD1 or TRBD2 may be the D gene (5 bases each). Germline V CDR1 and CDR2: MNHNY, SVGAGI (reference sequence). The CDR3 contains 12 residues. The CDR3 bases are TGTGCCAACGGGACCGAACAAGAGGCCCAGTACTTC. Translation gives CANGTEQEAQYF.

This rearrangement joins TRBV6-5 to TRBJ2-1; D possibly uses TRBD1 or TRBD2 (6 bases each). This CDR3 has 16 amino acids. The ends were cut back, 6 bases at V and 7 bases at J, with 22 bases in the middle. Germline-derived CDR1 and CDR2 are MNHEY and SVGAGI. The CDR3 nucleotides are TGTGCCAGCAGCACCTACGGGGGCCTACGGGAAAATGAGCAGTTCTTC. Protein: CASSTYGGLRENEQFF.

V and J are TRBV5-1 and TRBJ2-3; TRBD1 matches 8 bases. CDR3 length equals 15 residues. J gave up 4 bases and V 4 bases, and 8 bases lay outside the gene matches. Germline CDR1 and CDR2: SGHRS and YFSETQ. The CDR3 is CASSGAGGTPDTQYF. DNA for the CDR3: TGCGCCAGCAGCGGAGCAGGGGGCACCCCAGATACGCAGTATTTT.

The rearrangement uses TRBV9 and TRBJ2-5, with D maybe TRBD2 (6 bases). Trimming removed 0 bases at V and 1 base at J, with 13 bases between. CDR3 size: 16 residues. The germline V gene has CDR1 SGDLS and CDR2 YYNGEE. CDR3 in amino acids: CASSVGVGGGQETQYF. The CDR3 coding sequence is TGTGCCAGCAGCGTAGGGGTCGGGGGAGGCCAAGAGACCCAGTACTTC.

This clonotype was counted once. V gene TRBV9 combines with J gene TRBJ2-1, with 10 bases aligning to TRBD2. The J call is in doubt because the DNA end fits TRBJ2-7 better. Germline-derived CDR1 and CDR2 are SGDLS and YYNGEE. The CDR3 has 21 amino acids. The CDR3 DNA sequence: TGTGCCAGCAGCCCCCGCTCCTCAGCGGGGGGGTTATCGAGCTCCTACAATGAGCAGTACTTC. Encoded protein: CASSPRSSAGGLSSSYNEQYF.

The CDR3 sequence: CASSVGAYYEQYF. CDR3 nucleotides: TGTGCCAGCAGTGTTGGTGCCTACTACGAGCAGTACTTC. The rearrangement links TRBV2 to TRBJ2-7; D is uncertain. This CDR3 region has 13 residues. Trimming stripped 4 bases from V and 3 bases from J, with 10 bases between. Per germline, CDR1 SNHLY and CDR2 FYNNEI.

This clonotype appeared a few times. This rearrangement joins TRBV12-3 or TRBV12-4 to TRBJ2-1; TRBD1 matches 7 bases. CDR3 length: 13 residues. The V and J ends lost 5 bases and 10 bases, in that order; junction bases with no gene match: 8. The chain's CDR3 is CASSPTTGTEQFF. The CDR3 nucleotides are TGTGCCAGCAGTCCCACGACAGGGACGGAGCAGTTCTTC.

This clonotype has just one count. The chain has TRBV3-1 and TRBJ1-1; D gene uncertain. From germline, CDR1 is LGHDT and CDR2 YNNKEL (reference sequence). V shed 2 bases and J shed 1 base, with 5 bases lying between them. CDR3 length: 13 residues. This chain's CDR3 is CASSQSPNTEAFF. CDR3 nucleotide sequence: TGTGCCAGCAGCCAATCCCCGAACACTGAAGCTTTCTTT.

A few counts support this clonotype. This rearrangement joins TRBV25-1 to TRBJ2-5; D not certain. Germline V gene lookup returns CDR1 MGHDK and CDR2 SYGVNS. Trimming removed 4 bases at V and 1 base at J, with 7 bases between. This CDR3 has 13 amino acids. CDR3 loop: CASSAPAQETQYF. DNA for the CDR3: TGTGCCAGCAGTGCCCCCGCCCAAGAGACCCAGTACTTC.

This clonotype was counted a few times. The rearrangement uses TRBV29-1 and TRBJ2-7, with 12 bases aligning to TRBD1. The CDR3 has 17 residues. Germline V gene data show CDR1 as SQVTM and CDR2 as ANQGSEA. V lost 4 bases and J lost 0; bases outside the gene matches: 10. CDR3 nucleotide sequence: TGCAGCGTTGTAGAGGGACAGGGGGCTCTTTTCTCCTACGAGCAGTACTTC. Amino acid sequence: CSVVEGQGALFSYEQYF.

This chain links TRBV28 with TRBJ2-7, with D possibly being TRBD1 (5 bases). The CDR3 consists of 16 residues. V gave up 2 bases and J gave up 3 bases, with 17 bases separating them. Germline CDR1 and CDR2: MDHEN and SYDVKM. CDR3 DNA: TGTGCCAGCAGTTTAGGCGCACGCAAAGGGGTCTACGAGCAGTACTTC. Amino acid sequence: CASSLGARKGVYEQYF.

As concerns this clonotype: Sequence at one end of the junction differs from germline and may be a read error. In DNA form, the CDR3 reads TGCGTCAGCAGCGCCTCGCGTATCCCCCGCGAGACCCAGTACTTC. Translation: CVSSASRIPRETQYF. V is TRBV5-1 and J is TRBJ2-5, with D unresolved. CDR1 is SGHRS and CDR2 is YFSETQ in the germline V gene. The CDR3 is 15 amino acids.

This clonotype occurred a few times. The chain links TRBV28 to TRBJ2-5, with TRBD2 matching 14 bases. The CDR3 consists of 16 residues. The junction had 13 bases not matched to a gene; V was cut back by 7 bases and J by 9 bases. Germline V CDR1 and CDR2: MDHEN, SYDVKM. The CDR3 DNA follows: TGTGCCAGCACCCCGGGACTAGCGGGAGCGTCCGATCCCCAGTACTTC. Translated: CASTPGLAGASDPQYF.

CDR3 amino acids: CASSLEGGVNTEAFF. DNA of the CDR3: TGTGCCAGCAGCTTAGAAGGTGGTGTGAACACTGAAGCTTTCTTT. V is TRBV7-9 and J is TRBJ1-1; D not resolved. Trimming removed 1 base from V and 0 bases from J, with 9 bases in between. The germline V gene encodes CDR1 SEHNR and CDR2 FQNEAQ (reference sequence). This CDR3 has 15 amino acids.

V gene TRBV19 combines with J gene TRBJ2-7, with 13 positions matching TRBD2. There are 15 residues in the CDR3. The V and J ends lost 5 bases and 5 bases, in that order; junction bases with no gene match: 6. Germline V gives CDR1 LNHDA, CDR2 SQIVND (reference sequence). The CDR3 protein is CASSSGLAGSHEQYF. The CDR3 region has the DNA TGTGCCAGTAGTTCGGGACTAGCGGGGTCCCACGAGCAGTACTTC. Variable domain in full (rest from reference TRBV19 and TRBJ2-7): DGGITQSPKYLFRKEGQNVTLSCEQNLNHDAMYWYRQDPGQGLRLIYYSQIVNDFQKGDIAEGYSVSREKKESFPLTVTSAQKNPTAFYLCASSSGLAGSHEQYFGPGTRLTVT.

Only one count was recorded for this clonotype. This chain joins TRBV21-1 and TRBJ1-5. TRBV21-1 corresponds to a pseudogene. CDR3 length: 13 residues. CDR3 in DNA: TGTGCCAGCCCAGGGGAGGGCGGTCAGCCCCAGCATTTT. It yields the protein CASPGEGGQPQHF.